This T cell receptor beta chain derives from a study of cytomegalovirus exposure and HLA in healthy donors. The ends were cut back, 1 base at V and 5 bases at J, with 12 bases in the middle. The germline V gene has CDR1 MGHRA and CDR2 YSYEKL. There are 15 residues in the CDR3. A multiplex PCR was run with 60 Vbeta primers and 13 Jbeta primers. Assay: immunoSEQ multiplex PCR; the TCRdb copy retains only in-frame clones and omits some. The repertoire holds around 82,000 clones, with around 81% as singletons. This clonotype was obtained from a male donor in good health and CMV-seropositive. Sequencing was done on a sample of PBMCs. This chain joins TRBV4-1 and TRBJ2-1, with D perhaps matching TRBD1 (5 bases). The DNA of the CDR3 is TGCGCCAGCAGCCAAGTTTTGACAGCTGACAATGAGCAGTTCTTC. Protein: CASSQVLTADNEQFF.